This T cell receptor (beta chain) was captured by sequencing in a study of cytomegalovirus exposure and HLA in healthy donors. V lost 4 bases, J lost 4 bases, and 7 bases stayed unmatched. The CDR3 length is 16 residues. Germline V gene lookup returns CDR1 SNHLY and CDR2 FYNNEI. Vbeta (60) and Jbeta (13) primers were used in the PCR. This table comes from immunoSEQ multiplex PCR, and its TCRdb copy is limited to in-frame clones, with some not included. Among about 190,000 clones, about 85% were seen once, and the ten largest hold 1%. The chain joins TRBV2 to TRBJ2-6; 7 bases map to TRBD1. The sequenced material came from PBMCs. The TCR comes from a boy aged 2 to 9 in good health and CMV-seronegative. The CDR3 DNA is TGTGCCAGCAGTGTTGGAAGGGGGCTGGGGGCCAACGTCCTGACTTTC. This encodes CASSVGRGLGANVLTF. The full variable domain, in which reference TRBV2 and TRBJ2-6 provide the parts outside the CDR3, is EPEVTQTPSHQVTQMGQEVILRCVPISNHLYFYWYRQILGQKVEFLVSFYNNEISEKSEIFDDQFSVERPDGSNFTLKIRSTKLEDSAMYFCASSVGRGLGANVLTFGAGSRLTVL.